Following are 22 T cell receptor beta chains from one sample sequenced in a study of HIV-infected patients and healthy controls. Alpha and beta constant-region primers primed reverse transcription of around 0.5 ug RNA. Alpha and beta chain libraries were made separately by chain-specific third strand synthesis with multiplexing indices. TCRdb analysed the 5' RACE reads with MiXCR anew, one entry per CDR3 protein. The data contain 18,000 or so distinct CDR3 sequences, over 9% of them singletons. The repertoire came from unfractionated whole blood and reflected all unsorted peripheral T cells. The sample was blood. The source is an adult in good health.

This clonotype was found a few times. This chain connects TRBV7-2 to TRBJ2-1, with D possibly being TRBD2 (5 bases). Trimming cost V 2 bases and J 10 bases, with 15 bases left between them. Germline values: CDR1 SGHTA, CDR2 FQGNSA. This CDR3 is built from 14 residues. The CDR3 DNA reads TGTGCCAGCAGCTTACTTGGAGCGGACGCCGAGCAGTTCTTC. Translation gives CASSLLGADAEQFF.

In its sample, this clonotype is medium-sized (0.01 to 0.1%). This chain links TRBV12-3 or TRBV12-4 with TRBJ2-7; 11 nucleotides match TRBD1. The CDR3 runs to 16 residues. V was clipped by 3 bases and J by 2 bases; unmatched bases: 6. The CDR3 here is CASSFLRGQGAYEQYF. In nucleotides, the CDR3 is TGTGCCAGCAGTTTTCTCCGGGGACAGGGGGCCTACGAGCAGTACTTC.

This clonotype turned up a few times. The chain uses TRBV20-1 and TRBJ1-5, with unresolved D. Trimming removed 3 bases from V and 5 bases from J, with 11 bases in between. Germline V gene data show CDR1 as DFQATT and CDR2 as SNEGSKA (reference sequence). This CDR3 has 13 amino acids. The CDR3 DNA reads TGCAGTGCTAGGGACTTCGGGGATCAGCCCCAGCATTTT. Translated: CSARDFGDQPQHF.

There are many counts of this clonotype. The V gene is TRBV6-5, the J gene TRBJ1-2; tentative D call: TRBD1 (6 bases). The CDR3 runs to 15 residues. The V and J ends lost 6 bases and 8 bases respectively, with 22 bases between them. CDR1 is MNHEY and CDR2 is SVGAGI in the germline V gene. The CDR3 nucleotides are TGTGCCAGCAGACCCCAAATCAGGGGACTTGGAGGCTACACCTTC. This encodes CASRPQIRGLGGYTF.

By its share, this clonotype is medium-sized (0.01 to 0.1%). The chain has TRBV7-3 and TRBJ1-6, with a tentative D call TRBD1 (5 bases). CDR1 SGHTA and CDR2 FQGTGA come from the germline V gene. The ends were cut back, 4 bases at V and 4 bases at J, with 17 bases in the middle. This CDR3 has 17 amino acids. The CDR3 coding sequence is TGTGCCAGCAGCTATAGCGGGACGGCTGTTTATAATTCACCCCTCCACTTT. It is translated as CASSYSGTAVYNSPLHF.

There are a few counts of this clonotype. CDR3 in amino acids: CATKRGGGGSYNSPLHF. In DNA form, the CDR3 reads TGTGCCACCAAGAGGGGGGGCGGTGGCTCCTATAATTCACCCCTCCACTTT. V usage is TRBV12-3 or TRBV12-4 and J usage is TRBJ1-6, with D possibly matching TRBD1 (6 bases). This CDR3 contains 17 residues. The V end was cut by 10 bases, the J end by 0 bases, with 19 bases between.

This clonotype is medium-sized (0.01 to 0.1%) by share. The chain recombines TRBV16 with TRBJ1-4; D not resolved. There are 14 residues in the CDR3. The V gene lost 4 bases and the J gene lost 4 bases, with 10 bases spanning the gap. Per the germline V gene, CDR1 is KGHSY and CDR2 is FQNENV. CDR3 in DNA: TGTGCCAGCAGCCCAGTCGAGGTTAATGAAAAACTGTTTTTT. It encodes CASSPVEVNEKLFF.

The table lists this clonotype with many counts. V and J are TRBV12-3 or TRBV12-4 and TRBJ1-5; unclear D gene. Trimming cost V 8 bases and J 0 bases, with 8 bases left between them. The CDR3 has 13 amino acids. The CDR3 nucleotides are TGTGCCAGCGGGGTGTCTAGCAATCAGCCCCAGCATTTT. It codes for CASGVSSNQPQHF.

The chain links TRBV4-3 to TRBJ1-1; D unresolved. Germline V gene sequence: CDR1 LGHNA, CDR2 YSLEER. Trimming took off 1 base at V and 7 bases at J, with 19 bases between the two ends. The CDR3 spans 16 residues. The CDR3: CASSQGPDRFYGEAFF. The CDR3 DNA follows: TGCGCCAGCAGCCAAGGGCCGGATCGGTTTTATGGTGAAGCTTTCTTT.

Ten or more counts support this clonotype. V and J are TRBV18 and TRBJ2-4; D possibly corresponds to TRBD2 (5 bases). The CDR3 consists of 15 residues. V was shortened by 4 bases and J by 1 base, with 11 bases between the two germline ends. CDR1 KGHSH and CDR2 LQKENI come from the germline V gene. Here the CDR3 reads CASSQYGVAKNIQYF. In DNA form, the CDR3 reads TGTGCCAGCTCACAGTACGGGGTCGCCAAAAACATTCAGTACTTC.

This clonotype was recorded many times. The chain has TRBV7-9 and TRBJ1-1; D not resolved. Trimming stripped 3 bases from V and 1 base from J, with 12 bases between. The germline V gene has CDR1 SEHNR and CDR2 FQNEAQ (reference sequence). The CDR3 extends over 15 amino acids. The CDR3 DNA sequence: TGTGCCAGCAGCTTTAATGGATGGGGGAACACTGAAGCTTTCTTT. Encoded protein: CASSFNGWGNTEAFF.

The genes are TRBV19 and TRBJ1-5; possible D gene TRBD1, 5 bases. V was cut by 3 bases and J by 7 bases, with 16 bases left in between. Germline V gives CDR1 LNHDA, CDR2 SQIVND (reference sequence). CDR3 length: 15 amino acids. CDR3 sequence: CASSISNRGRQPQHF. The DNA of the CDR3 is TGTGCCAGTAGTATTAGTAATCGGGGACGACAGCCCCAGCATTTT.

This chain joins TRBV9 and TRBJ1-6, with D possibly matching TRBD1 (5 bases). Deletions cut 2 bases from V and 5 bases from J, with 17 bases between. The CDR3 contains 17 residues. Germline loops: CDR1 SGDLS, CDR2 YYNGEE. Here the CDR3 DNA reads TGTGCCAGCAGCGTTGATGGGGAGGGCAGGGATAATTCACCCCTCCACTTT. Its translation: CASSVDGEGRDNSPLHF.

This clonotype was detected many times. This rearrangement joins TRBV6-2 or TRBV6-3 to TRBJ1-5, with unresolved D. This CDR3 is built from 12 residues. Germline CDR1 is MNHEY and CDR2 is SVGEGT. V lost 2 bases to trimming and J lost 5 bases, with 4 bases between them. The CDR3 DNA reads as TGTGCCAGCAGTTACAGAGATCAGCCCCAGCATTTT. Its protein is CASSYRDQPQHF.

This clonotype was counted ten times or more. The chain employs TRBV18 and TRBJ2-7, with D possibly being TRBD2 (6 bases). The length of the CDR3 is 14 residues. Trimming removed 0 bases from V and 2 bases from J, with 8 bases in between. Germline loops: CDR1 KGHSH, CDR2 LQKENI. This CDR3 is CASSPPTGAYEQYF. CDR3 sequence (DNA): TGTGCCAGCTCACCACCGACGGGAGCCTACGAGCAGTACTTC.

The table lists this clonotype with many counts. The V call is TRBV20-1, the J call TRBJ1-5, with D hard to call. CDR1 is DFQATT and CDR2 is SNEGSKA in the germline V gene (reference sequence). CDR3 length: 13 amino acids. The ends were cut back, 6 bases at V and 0 bases at J, with 9 bases in the middle. As DNA, the CDR3 is TGCAGTGCGCGATTTTATAGCAATCAGCCCCAGCATTTT. It yields the protein CSARFYSNQPQHF.

Many counts were recorded for this clonotype. The rearrangement joins TRBV19 to TRBJ1-1; TRBD1 might be the D (5 bases). Germline V gene lookup returns CDR1 LNHDA and CDR2 SQIVND (reference sequence). Trimming took 9 bases from V and 10 from J, leaving 15 bases between them. The CDR3 sequence is 11 residues long. The CDR3 coding sequence is TGTGCCAGCTCCTGGGGGGGATCAGCTTTCTTT. Translated: CASSWGGSAFF.

The CDR3 bases are TGTGCCAGCAGTTCAGGGTTATCTCAGCCCCAGCATTTT. Encoded protein: CASSSGLSQPQHF. V gene TRBV12-3 or TRBV12-4 combines with J gene TRBJ1-5; perhaps TRBD1 as D (5 bases). This CDR3 is 13 amino acids long. Trimming took 4 bases from V and 6 from J, leaving 10 bases between them.

This clonotype was recorded at least ten times. The chain is built from TRBV19 and TRBJ1-5, with D unresolved. The ends were cut back, 9 bases at V and 6 bases at J, with 15 bases in the middle. This CDR3 contains 13 residues. CDR1 LNHDA and CDR2 SQIVND come from the germline V gene (reference sequence). The CDR3, as DNA: TGTGCCAGCTCCATACAAGTGGGTCAGCCCCAGCATTTT. This gives the protein CASSIQVGQPQHF.

The V gene is TRBV30, the J gene TRBJ1-1, with TRBD1 as a possible D gene (6 bases). Trimming cost V 0 bases and J 1 base, with 6 bases left between them. CDR3 length: 13 residues. Germline loops: CDR1 GTSNPN, CDR2 SVGIG (reference sequence). The CDR3 DNA is TGTGCCTGGAGTGTACAGGGGAACACTGAAGCTTTCTTT. Translating it yields CAWSVQGNTEAFF.

By frequency in the sample, this clonotype is medium-sized (0.01 to 0.1%). The chain recombines TRBV27 with TRBJ2-1; 7 bases are shared with TRBD2. Germline trimming cut 3 bases from V and 4 bases from J; bases unmatched to any gene: 3. The CDR3 consists of 14 residues. Germline CDR1 reads MNHEY; CDR2 reads SMNVEV (reference sequence). This CDR3 is CASSFRAGYNEQFF. The CDR3 nucleotides are TGTGCCAGCAGTTTTCGAGCGGGGTACAATGAGCAGTTCTTC.

This clonotype was seen once. V and J are TRBV7-6 and TRBJ1-3; the D is unclear. The CDR3 spans 15 residues. Trimming took 5 bases from V and 2 from J, leaving 13 bases between them. CDR1 and CDR2 from the germline V gene are SGHVS and FNYEAQ. CDR3 sequence (DNA): TGTGCCAGCAGCCAACAACCGACAACTGGAAACACCATATATTTT. It encodes CASSQQPTTGNTIYF.